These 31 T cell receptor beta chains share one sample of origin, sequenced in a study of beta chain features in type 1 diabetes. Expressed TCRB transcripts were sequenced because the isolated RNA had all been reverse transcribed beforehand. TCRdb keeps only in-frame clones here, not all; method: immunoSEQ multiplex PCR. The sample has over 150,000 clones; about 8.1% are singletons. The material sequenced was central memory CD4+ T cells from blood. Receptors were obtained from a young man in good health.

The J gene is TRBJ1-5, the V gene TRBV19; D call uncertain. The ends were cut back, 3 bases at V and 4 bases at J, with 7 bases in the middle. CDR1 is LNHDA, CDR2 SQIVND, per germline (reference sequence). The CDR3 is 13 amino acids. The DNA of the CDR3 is TGTGCCAGTAGTATCGGGGTAAATCAGCCCCAGCATTTT. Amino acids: CASSIGVNQPQHF. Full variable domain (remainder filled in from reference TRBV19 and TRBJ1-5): DGGITQSPKYLFRKEGQNVTLSCEQNLNHDAMYWYRQDPGQGLRLIYYSQIVNDFQKGDIAEGYSVSREKKESFPLTVTSAQKNPTAFYLCASSIGVNQPQHFGDGTRLSIL.

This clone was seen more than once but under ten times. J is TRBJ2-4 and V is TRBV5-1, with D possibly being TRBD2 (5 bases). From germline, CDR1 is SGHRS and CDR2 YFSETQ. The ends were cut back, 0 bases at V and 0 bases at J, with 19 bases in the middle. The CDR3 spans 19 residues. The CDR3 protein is CASSLAVTNDQLAKNIQYF. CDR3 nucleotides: TGCGCCAGCAGCTTGGCTGTGACTAACGATCAACTAGCCAAAAACATTCAGTACTTC. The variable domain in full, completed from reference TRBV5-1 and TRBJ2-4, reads KAGVTQTPRYLIKTRGQQVTLSCSPISGHRSVSWYQQTPGQGLQFLFEYFSETQRNKGNFPGRFSGRQFSNSRSEMNVSTLELGDSALYLCASSLAVTNDQLAKNIQYFGAGTRLSVL.

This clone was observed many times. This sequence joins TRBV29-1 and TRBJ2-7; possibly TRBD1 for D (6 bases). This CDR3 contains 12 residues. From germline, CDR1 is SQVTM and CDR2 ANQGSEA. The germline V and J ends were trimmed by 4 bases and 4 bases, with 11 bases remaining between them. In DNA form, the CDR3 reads TGCAGCGTTGGTACAGGGTCTTACGAGCAGTACTTC. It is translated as CSVGTGSYEQYF.

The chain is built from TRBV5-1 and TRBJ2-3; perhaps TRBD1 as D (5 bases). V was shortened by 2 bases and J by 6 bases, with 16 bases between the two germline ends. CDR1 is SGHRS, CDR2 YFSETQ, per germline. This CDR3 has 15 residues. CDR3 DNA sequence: TGCGCCAGCAGCTTTGATGGGGCAGGGATGGATACGCAGTATTTT. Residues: CASSFDGAGMDTQYF.

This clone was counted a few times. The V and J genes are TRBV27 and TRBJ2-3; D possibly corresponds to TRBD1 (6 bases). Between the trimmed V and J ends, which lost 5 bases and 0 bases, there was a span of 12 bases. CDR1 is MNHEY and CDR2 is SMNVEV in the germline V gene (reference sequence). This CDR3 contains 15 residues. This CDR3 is CASSPRRGSTDTQYF. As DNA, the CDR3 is TGTGCCAGCAGTCCCCGCAGGGGTAGCACAGATACGCAGTATTTT.

The CDR3 DNA reads as TGTGCCTCGCGGTGGCGAGGGCCAGGCGAGCAGTACTTC. Translated: CASRWRGPGEQYF. J is TRBJ2-7 and V is TRBV30; D is possibly TRBD2 (5 bases). The CDR3 runs 13 residues. V was cut by 7 bases and J by 6 bases, with 19 bases left in between. Germline CDR1 GTSNPN, CDR2 SVGIG (reference sequence). The complete variable domain, with remaining parts taken from reference TRBV30 and TRBJ2-7, reads SQTIHQWPATLVQPVGSPLSLECTVEGTSNPNLYWYRQAAGRGLQLLFYSVGIGQISSEVPQNLSASRPQDRQFILSSKKLLLSDSGFYLCASRWRGPGEQYFGPGTRLTVT.

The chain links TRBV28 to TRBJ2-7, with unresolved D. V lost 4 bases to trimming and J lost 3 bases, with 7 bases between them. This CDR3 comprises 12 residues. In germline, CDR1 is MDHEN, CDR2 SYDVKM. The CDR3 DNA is TGTGCCAGCAGTTCCCCCATCTACGAGCAGTACTTC. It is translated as CASSSPIYEQYF. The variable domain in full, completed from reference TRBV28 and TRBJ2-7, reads DVKVTQSSRYLVKRTGEKVFLECVQDMDHENMFWYRQDPGLGLRLIYFSYDVKMKEKGDIPEGYSVSREKKERFSLILESASTNQTSMYLCASSSPIYEQYFGPGTRLTVT.

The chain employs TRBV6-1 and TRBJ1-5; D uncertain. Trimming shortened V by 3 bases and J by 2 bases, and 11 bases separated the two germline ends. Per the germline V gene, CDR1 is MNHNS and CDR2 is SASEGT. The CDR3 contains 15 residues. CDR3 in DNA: TGTGCCAGCAGTGACTCCGGGAGGGGCAATCAGCCCCAGCATTTT. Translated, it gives CASSDSGRGNQPQHF.

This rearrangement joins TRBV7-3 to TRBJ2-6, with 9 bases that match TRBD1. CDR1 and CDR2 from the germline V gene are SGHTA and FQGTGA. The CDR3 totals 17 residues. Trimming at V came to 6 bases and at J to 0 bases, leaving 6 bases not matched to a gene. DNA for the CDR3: TGTGCCAGCAGACGGGGACAGGGTGCCTCTGGGGCCAACGTCCTGACTTTC. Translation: CASRRGQGASGANVLTF.

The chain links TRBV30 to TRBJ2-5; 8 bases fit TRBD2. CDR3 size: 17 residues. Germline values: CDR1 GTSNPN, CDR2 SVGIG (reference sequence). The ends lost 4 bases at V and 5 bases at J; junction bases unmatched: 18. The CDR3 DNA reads TGTGCCTGGAATTTGCGAGGACACCAGGGCGGGGGGGAGACCCAGTACTTC. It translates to CAWNLRGHQGGGETQYF.

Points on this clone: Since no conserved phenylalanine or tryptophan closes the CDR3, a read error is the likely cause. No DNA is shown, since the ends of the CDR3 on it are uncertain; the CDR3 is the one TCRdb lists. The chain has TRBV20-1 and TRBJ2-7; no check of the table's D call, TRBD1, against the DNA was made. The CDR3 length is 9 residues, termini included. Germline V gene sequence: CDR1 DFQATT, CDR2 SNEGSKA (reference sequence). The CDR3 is CSGGTGDII.

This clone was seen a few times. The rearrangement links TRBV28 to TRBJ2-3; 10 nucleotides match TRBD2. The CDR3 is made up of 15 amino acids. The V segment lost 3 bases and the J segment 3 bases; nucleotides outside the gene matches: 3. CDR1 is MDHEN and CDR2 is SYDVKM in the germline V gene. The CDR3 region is CASSLASGGTDTQYF. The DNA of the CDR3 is TGTGCCAGCAGTTTGGCTAGCGGGGGTACAGATACGCAGTATTTT. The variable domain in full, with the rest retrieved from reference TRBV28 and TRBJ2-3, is DVKVTQSSRYLVKRTGEKVFLECVQDMDHENMFWYRQDPGLGLRLIYFSYDVKMKEKGDIPEGYSVSREKKERFSLILESASTNQTSMYLCASSLASGGTDTQYFGPGTRLTVL.

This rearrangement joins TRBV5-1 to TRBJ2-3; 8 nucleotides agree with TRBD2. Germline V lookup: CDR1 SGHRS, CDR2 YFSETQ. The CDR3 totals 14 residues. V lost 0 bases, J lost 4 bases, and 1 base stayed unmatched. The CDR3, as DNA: TGCGCCAGCAGCTTGGGGCGGGAGGCAGATACGCAGTATTTT. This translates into CASSLGREADTQYF. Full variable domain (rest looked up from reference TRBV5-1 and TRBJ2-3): KAGVTQTPRYLIKTRGQQVTLSCSPISGHRSVSWYQQTPGQGLQFLFEYFSETQRNKGNFPGRFSGRQFSNSRSEMNVSTLELGDSALYLCASSLGREADTQYFGPGTRLTVL.

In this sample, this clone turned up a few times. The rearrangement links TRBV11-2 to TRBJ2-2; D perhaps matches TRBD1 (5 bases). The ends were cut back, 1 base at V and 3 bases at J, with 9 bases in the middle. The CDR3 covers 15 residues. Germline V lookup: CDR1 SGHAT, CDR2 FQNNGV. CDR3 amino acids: CASSLGGGYTGELFF. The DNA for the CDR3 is TGTGCCAGCAGCTTAGGGGGCGGCTACACCGGGGAGCTGTTTTTT. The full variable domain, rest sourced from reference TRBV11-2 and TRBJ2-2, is EAGVAQSPRYKIIEKRQSVAFWCNPISGHATLYWYQQILGQGPKLLIQFQNNGVVDDSQLPKDRFSAERLKGVDSTLKIQPAKLEDSAVYLCASSLGGGYTGELFFGEGSRLTVL.

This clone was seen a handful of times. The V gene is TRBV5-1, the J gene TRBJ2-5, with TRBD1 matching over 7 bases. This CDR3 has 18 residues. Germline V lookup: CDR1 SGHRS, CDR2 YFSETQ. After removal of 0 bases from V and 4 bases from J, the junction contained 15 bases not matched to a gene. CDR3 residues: CASSLEGDLRGRGETQYF. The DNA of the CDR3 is TGCGCCAGCAGCTTGGAAGGTGATTTGAGGGGGCGCGGAGAGACCCAGTACTTC.

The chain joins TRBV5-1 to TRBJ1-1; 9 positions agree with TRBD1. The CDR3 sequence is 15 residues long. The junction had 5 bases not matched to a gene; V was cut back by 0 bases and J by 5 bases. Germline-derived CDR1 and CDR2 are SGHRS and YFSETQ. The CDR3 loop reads CASSLVSGQGTEAFF. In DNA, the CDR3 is TGCGCCAGCAGCTTGGTGTCGGGACAGGGAACTGAAGCTTTCTTT.

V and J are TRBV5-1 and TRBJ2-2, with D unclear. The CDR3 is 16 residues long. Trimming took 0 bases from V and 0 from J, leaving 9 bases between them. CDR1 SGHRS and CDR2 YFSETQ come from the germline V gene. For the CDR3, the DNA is TGCGCCAGCAGCTTGGCAAGAGCCGCGAACACCGGGGAGCTGTTTTTT. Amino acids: CASSLARAANTGELFF. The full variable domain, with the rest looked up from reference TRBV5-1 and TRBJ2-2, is KAGVTQTPRYLIKTRGQQVTLSCSPISGHRSVSWYQQTPGQGLQFLFEYFSETQRNKGNFPGRFSGRQFSNSRSEMNVSTLELGDSALYLCASSLARAANTGELFFGEGSRLTVL.

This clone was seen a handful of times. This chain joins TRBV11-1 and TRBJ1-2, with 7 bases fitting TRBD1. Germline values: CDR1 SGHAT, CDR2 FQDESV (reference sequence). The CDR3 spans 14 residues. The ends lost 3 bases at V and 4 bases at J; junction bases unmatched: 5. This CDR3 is CASSLMGQSYGYTF. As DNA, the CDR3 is TGTGCCAGCAGCTTGATGGGACAGTCCTATGGCTACACCTTC.

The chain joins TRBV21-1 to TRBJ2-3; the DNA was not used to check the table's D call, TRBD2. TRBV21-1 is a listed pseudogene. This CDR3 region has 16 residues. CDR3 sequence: CASSTGRGVNTDTQYF. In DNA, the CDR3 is TGTGCCAGCAGCACCGGGCGGGGGGTCAACACAGATACGCAGTATTTT.

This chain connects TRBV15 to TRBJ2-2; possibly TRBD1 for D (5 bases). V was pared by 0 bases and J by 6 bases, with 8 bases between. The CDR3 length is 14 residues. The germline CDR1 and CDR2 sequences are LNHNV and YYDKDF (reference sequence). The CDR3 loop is CATSRDRVAGELFF. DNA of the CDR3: TGTGCCACCAGCAGAGACAGGGTGGCCGGGGAGCTGTTTTTT.

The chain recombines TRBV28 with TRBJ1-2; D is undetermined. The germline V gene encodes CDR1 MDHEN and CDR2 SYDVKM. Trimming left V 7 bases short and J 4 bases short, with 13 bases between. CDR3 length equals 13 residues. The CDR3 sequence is CASTVGSGYGYTF. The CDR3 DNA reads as TGTGCCAGCACGGTGGGGAGCGGCTATGGCTACACCTTC.

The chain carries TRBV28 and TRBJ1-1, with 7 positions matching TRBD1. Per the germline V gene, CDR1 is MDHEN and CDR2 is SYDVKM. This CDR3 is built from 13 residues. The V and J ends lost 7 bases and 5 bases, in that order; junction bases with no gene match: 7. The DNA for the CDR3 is TGTGCCAGCATCAACACAGGGGAGACTGAAGCTTTCTTT. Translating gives CASINTGETEAFF.

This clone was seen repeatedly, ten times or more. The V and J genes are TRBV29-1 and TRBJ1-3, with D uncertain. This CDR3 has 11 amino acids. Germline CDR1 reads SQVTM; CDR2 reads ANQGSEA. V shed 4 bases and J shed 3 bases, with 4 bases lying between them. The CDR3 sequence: CSVAFGNTIYF. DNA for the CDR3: TGCAGCGTTGCCTTTGGAAACACCATATATTTT.

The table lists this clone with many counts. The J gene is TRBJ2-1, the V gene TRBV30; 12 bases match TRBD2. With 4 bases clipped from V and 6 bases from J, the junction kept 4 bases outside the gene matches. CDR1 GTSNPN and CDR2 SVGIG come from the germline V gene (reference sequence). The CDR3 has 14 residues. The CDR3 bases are TGTGCCTGGACTAGCGGGAGGGCCCTCAATGAGCAGTTCTTC. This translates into CAWTSGRALNEQFF.

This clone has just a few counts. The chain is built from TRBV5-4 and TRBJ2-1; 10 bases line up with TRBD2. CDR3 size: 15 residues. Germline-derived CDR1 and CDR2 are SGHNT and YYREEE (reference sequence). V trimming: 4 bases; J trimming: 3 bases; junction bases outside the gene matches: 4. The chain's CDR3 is CASSLAGARYNEQFF. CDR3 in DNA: TGTGCCAGCAGCCTAGCGGGAGCTCGCTACAATGAGCAGTTCTTC.

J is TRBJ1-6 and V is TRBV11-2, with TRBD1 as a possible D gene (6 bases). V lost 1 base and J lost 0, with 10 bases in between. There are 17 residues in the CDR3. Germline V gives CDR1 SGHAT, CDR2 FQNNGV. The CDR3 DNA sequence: TGTGCCAGCAGCTTAGGTGGACAGAGCTCCTATAATTCACCCCTCCACTTT. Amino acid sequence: CASSLGGQSSYNSPLHF.

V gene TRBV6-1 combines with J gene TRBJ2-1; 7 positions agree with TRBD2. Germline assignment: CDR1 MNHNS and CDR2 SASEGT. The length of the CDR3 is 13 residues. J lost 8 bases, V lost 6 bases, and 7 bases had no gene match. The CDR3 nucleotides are TGTGCCAGCAGGCGGGAGAGCCCCTATGAGCAGTTCTTC. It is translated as CASRRESPYEQFF.

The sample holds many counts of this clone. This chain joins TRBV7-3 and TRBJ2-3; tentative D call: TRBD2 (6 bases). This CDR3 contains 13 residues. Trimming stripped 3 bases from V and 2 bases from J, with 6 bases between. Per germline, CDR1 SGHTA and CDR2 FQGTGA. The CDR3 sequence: CASSLDYTDTQYF. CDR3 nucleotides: TGTGCCAGCAGCTTGGACTACACAGATACGCAGTATTTT. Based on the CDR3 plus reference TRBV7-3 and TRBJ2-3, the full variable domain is GAGVSQTPSNKVTEKGKYVELRCDPISGHTALYWYRQSLGQGPEFLIYFQGTGAADDSGLPNDRFFAVRPEGSVSTLKIQRTERGDSAVYLCASSLDYTDTQYFGPGTRLTVL.

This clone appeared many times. CDR3 bases: TGTGCCAGCTCACCACCGCAGTCCGCTGAGCAGTTCTTC. This sequence encodes CASSPPQSAEQFF. This chain connects TRBV18 to TRBJ2-1; D uncertain. The germline gives CDR1 KGHSH, CDR2 LQKENI. The CDR3 is made up of 13 amino acids. V was shortened by 0 bases and J by 9 bases, with 9 bases between the two germline ends.

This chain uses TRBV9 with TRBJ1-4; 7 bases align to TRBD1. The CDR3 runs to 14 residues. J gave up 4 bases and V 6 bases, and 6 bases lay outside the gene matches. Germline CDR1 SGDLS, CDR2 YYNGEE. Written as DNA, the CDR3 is TGTGCCAGCACCCCCGGGACAGTTAATGAAAAACTGTTTTTT. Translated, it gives CASTPGTVNEKLFF.

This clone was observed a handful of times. Here the CDR3 reads CASSLAQGASGNTIYF. The CDR3 nucleotides read TGTGCCAGCAGCTTAGCCCAGGGGGCTTCTGGAAACACCATATATTTT. V and J are TRBV7-6 and TRBJ1-3; 8 nucleotides line up with TRBD1. V lost 0 bases to trimming and J lost 1 base; unmatched junction nucleotides: 2. Germline V CDR1 and CDR2: SGHVS, FNYEAQ. This CDR3 has 16 amino acids.